What follows are 31 T cell receptor beta chains derived from one specimen sequenced in a study of blood T cell repertoires in COVID-19. Generated by immunoSEQ multiplex PCR, the TCRdb table keeps only in-frame clones and is missing some. The table has roughly 100,000 clones, around nine tenths seen once. Sequenced sample: peripheral blood. These receptors all stem from a woman aged 45-59 years with COVID-19, enrolled during active disease.

The chain employs TRBV24-1 and TRBJ1-5, with D hard to call. This CDR3 comprises 14 residues. Germline V gives CDR1 KGHDR, CDR2 SFDVKD. With 1 base removed from V and 5 bases from J, the gap between germline ends came to 8 bases. The CDR3 coding sequence is TGTGCCACCAGTGATTTCGGGGAGGATCAGCCCCAGCATTTT. Its protein product is CATSDFGEDQPQHF.

This rearrangement joins TRBV30 to TRBJ1-1; 7 bases are a match to TRBD1. The V gene end was trimmed by 3 bases and the J gene end by 1 base; junction bases not matched to a gene: 5. There are 14 residues in the CDR3. Germline CDR1 reads GTSNPN; CDR2 reads SVGIG (reference sequence). CDR3 sequence (DNA): TGTGCCTGGAGCCCGGGACAGTCGAACACTGAAGCTTTCTTT. It yields the protein CAWSPGQSNTEAFF.

This clone was recorded only once. The chain employs TRBV11-3 and TRBJ2-7, with TRBD1 matching over 8 bases. J gave up 4 bases and V 4 bases, and 3 bases lay outside the gene matches. The CDR3 is 13 residues long. CDR1 is SGHNT and CDR2 is YENEEA in the germline V gene. The CDR3 DNA sequence: TGTGCCAGCAGCTCGGGACAGGTATACGAGCAGTACTTC. Translated, it gives CASSSGQVYEQYF. The full variable domain, rest sourced from reference TRBV11-3 and TRBJ2-7, is EAGVVQSPRYKIIEKKQPVAFWCNPISGHNTLYWYLQNLGQGPELLIRYENEEAVDDSQLPKDRFSAERLKGVDSTLKIQPAELGDSAVYLCASSSGQVYEQYFGPGTRLTVT.

V usage is TRBV3-1 (or the pseudogene TRBV3-2) and J usage is TRBJ2-2; TRBD1 matches 10 bases. Germline-derived CDR1 and CDR2 are LGHDT and YNNKEL (reference sequence). Germline trimming cut 3 bases from V and 4 bases from J; bases unmatched to any gene: 5. CDR3 length: 16 residues. The CDR3 DNA reads TGTGCCAGCAGCCAGGCGACAGGGGGCAGCACCGGGGAGCTGTTTTTT. Translated, it gives CASSQATGGSTGELFF.

The V and J genes are TRBV18 and TRBJ2-1; tentatively, D is TRBD2 (5 bases). The CDR3 covers 16 residues. Germline V gene lookup returns CDR1 KGHSH and CDR2 LQKENI. Between the trimmed V and J ends, which lost 3 bases and 5 bases, there was a span of 17 bases. This CDR3 reads CASSPGRGPTDNEQFF. CDR3 bases: TGTGCCAGCTCACCGGGGAGAGGGCCGACGGACAATGAGCAGTTCTTC.

The rearrangement links TRBV9 to TRBJ1-1, with TRBD1 identical over 7 bases. Trimming at V came to 6 bases and at J to 1 base, leaving 6 bases not matched to a gene. CDR1 and CDR2 (germline): SGDLS, YYNGEE. This CDR3 has 14 residues. The CDR3 protein is CASTQGVGNTEAFF. In DNA form, the CDR3 reads TGTGCCAGCACCCAGGGGGTGGGGAACACTGAAGCTTTCTTT.

The J gene is TRBJ1-5, the V gene TRBV19; D might be TRBD1 (5 bases). This CDR3 spans 15 amino acids. Germline-derived CDR1 and CDR2 are LNHDA and SQIVND (reference sequence). Trimming removed 5 bases from V and 2 bases from J, with 13 bases in between. For the CDR3, the DNA is TGTGCCAGTAGTTGGACAATTCGGCGCAATCAGCCCCAGCATTTT. This gives the protein CASSWTIRRNQPQHF.

This clone was observed a few times. Distinct nucleotide sequences in the sample also encode this CDR3. The V call is TRBV12-3 or TRBV12-4, the J call TRBJ1-1; a weak D match, TRBD1 (5 bases). The V and J ends lost 2 bases and 4 bases respectively, with 8 bases between them. CDR3 size: 13 residues. The CDR3 sequence is CASSLRGGTEAFF. CDR3 DNA sequence: TGTGCCAGCAGTTTAAGGGGTGGCACTGAAGCTTTCTTT.

This chain connects TRBV6-5 to TRBJ1-2; TRBD1 matches 7 bases. With 0 bases clipped from V and 6 bases from J, the junction kept 4 bases outside the gene matches. Germline V gene data show CDR1 as MNHEY and CDR2 as SVGAGI. The length of the CDR3 is 14 residues. Here the CDR3 DNA reads TGTGCCAGCAGTTACTCAACAGGGGCCGATGGCTACACCTTC. As protein: CASSYSTGADGYTF.

The gene calls are TRBV6-1 and TRBJ1-1, with D possibly matching TRBD1 (6 bases). Germline CDR1 and CDR2: MNHNS and SASEGT. The CDR3 spans 15 residues. Trimming stripped 5 bases from V and 0 bases from J, with 13 bases between. The CDR3 region is CASSPGQLMNTEAFF. For the CDR3, the DNA is TGTGCCAGCAGTCCCGGACAGTTAATGAACACTGAAGCTTTCTTT.

The J gene is TRBJ1-1, the V gene TRBV10-1, with D possibly TRBD1 on 5 matching bases. There are 13 residues in the CDR3. Looked up from germline, CDR1 is WNHNN and CDR2 is SYGVQD (reference sequence). Deletions cut 3 bases from V and 2 bases from J, with 7 bases between. The CDR3 here is CASSEDSNTEAFF. The CDR3, as DNA: TGCGCCAGCAGTGAAGACAGCAACACTGAAGCTTTCTTT.

This clone was observed a single time. The chain has TRBV30 and TRBJ1-1; D may be TRBD1 (6 bases). The V end was cut by 1 base, the J end by 6 bases, with 9 bases between. Per the germline V gene, CDR1 is GTSNPN and CDR2 is SVGIG (reference sequence). The CDR3 is 12 residues long. CDR3 sequence: CAWSGGQAEAFF. Here the CDR3 DNA reads TGTGCCTGGAGTGGGGGGCAGGCTGAAGCTTTCTTT.

The gene calls are TRBV5-1 and TRBJ2-7, with 8 bases that match TRBD2. CDR3 length: 14 amino acids. Germline loops: CDR1 SGHRS, CDR2 YFSETQ. V lost 3 bases to trimming and J lost 8 bases; unmatched junction nucleotides: 10. CDR3 nucleotide sequence: TGCGCCAGCAGCTCGGGACTAGGGGGGACCCAGCAGTACTTC. Its protein product is CASSSGLGGTQQYF.

The chain has TRBV7-2 and TRBJ2-3; 9 bases align to TRBD2. This CDR3 is 14 amino acids long. V was clipped by 3 bases and J by 9 bases; unmatched bases: 7. Looked up from germline, CDR1 is SGHTA and CDR2 is FQGNSA. The CDR3 DNA follows: TGTGCCAGCAGCTTCGGCGGGGGGGCCAAAACGCAGTATTTT. As protein: CASSFGGGAKTQYF.

This clone was seen once. The chain has TRBV7-6 and TRBJ2-3, with 8 bases identical to TRBD2. Trimming removed 6 bases from V and 5 bases from J; junction bases left unmatched: 13. The CDR3 totals 16 residues. The V gene's germline CDR1 is SGHVS and CDR2 FNYEAQ. This CDR3 is CASSPGGFFGGDTQYF. The DNA for the CDR3 is TGTGCCAGCAGTCCGGGGGGGTTTTTTGGTGGAGATACGCAGTATTTT.

This clone has a single count. The V call is TRBV7-8, the J call TRBJ1-2; 9 bases are shared with TRBD1. The CDR3 extends over 14 amino acids. The germline gives CDR1 SGHVS, CDR2 FQNEAQ. V trimming: 5 bases; J trimming: 5 bases; junction bases outside the gene matches: 6. CDR3 sequence reads: CASSPSTGGYGYTF. The CDR3 region has the DNA TGTGCCAGCAGCCCATCGACAGGGGGGTATGGCTACACCTTC.

This sequence joins TRBV11-3 and TRBJ1-2, with 7 bases matching TRBD1. The CDR3 runs 16 residues. The germline V gene has CDR1 SGHNT and CDR2 YENEEA. The J segment lost 0 bases and the V segment lost 1 base, leaving 5 bases of the junction unmatched. CDR3 sequence (DNA): TGTGCCAGCAGCTTAGGGGGACAGAGGGCTAACTATGGCTACACCTTC. Protein: CASSLGGQRANYGYTF.

The CDR3 protein is CASSPGTSGADTQYF. The CDR3, as DNA: TGTGCCAGCAGCCCCGGGACTAGCGGGGCAGATACGCAGTATTTT. The chain couples TRBV7-6 to TRBJ2-3, with 13 bases aligning to TRBD2. Germline V gene lookup returns CDR1 SGHVS and CDR2 FNYEAQ. V lost 5 bases to trimming and J lost 4 bases; unmatched junction nucleotides: 3. The CDR3 spans 15 residues.

The V call is TRBV6-1, the J call TRBJ2-5, with D possibly being TRBD2 (6 bases). The CDR3 contains 14 residues. Trimming shortened V by 2 bases and J by 4 bases, and 11 bases separated the two germline ends. CDR1 and CDR2 (germline): MNHNS, SASEGT. Written as DNA, the CDR3 is TGTGCCAGCAGTGAACGGGGGTGGGTAGAGACCCAGTACTTC. Its protein product is CASSERGWVETQYF.

The rearrangement joins TRBV5-6 to TRBJ2-3; the D is unclear. The length of the CDR3 is 13 residues. CDR1 is SGHDT and CDR2 is YYEEEE in the germline V gene. V gave up 4 bases and J gave up 5 bases, with 11 bases separating them. CDR3 amino acids: CASSPTGIDTQYF. The CDR3 coding sequence is TGTGCCAGCAGCCCTACGGGTATAGATACGCAGTATTTT.

The chain links TRBV27 to TRBJ1-1, with D possibly being TRBD1 (5 bases). The CDR3 is 15 residues long. Germline loops: CDR1 MNHEY, CDR2 SMNVEV (reference sequence). Trimming took 6 bases from V and 3 from J, leaving 17 bases between them. The CDR3 DNA sequence: TGTGCCAGCAGCTTGGGCCCTACGGGGGACACTGAAGCTTTCTTT. Protein product: CASSLGPTGDTEAFF.

The chain has TRBV5-4 and TRBJ2-3; tentative D call: TRBD1 (6 bases). Germline V gives CDR1 SGHNT, CDR2 YYREEE (reference sequence). The CDR3 covers 16 residues. Trimming shortened V by 0 bases and J by 0 bases, and 11 bases separated the two germline ends. In DNA form, the CDR3 reads TGTGCCAGCAGCTTGGTGGGGGCAACTAGCACAGATACGCAGTATTTT. Translating gives CASSLVGATSTDTQYF.

This CDR3 is CASSDRGRTGELFF. In nucleotides, the CDR3 is TGTGCCAGCAGTGATAGGGGAAGGACCGGGGAGCTGTTTTTT. The rearrangement uses TRBV2 and TRBJ2-2, with a possible D match to TRBD1 (5 bases). This CDR3 is 14 amino acids long. The V end was cut by 3 bases, the J end by 5 bases, with 10 bases between. Germline V lookup: CDR1 SNHLY, CDR2 FYNNEI.

The V gene is TRBV6-2 or TRBV6-3, the J gene TRBJ1-5, with 9 bases that match TRBD1. Germline V lookup: CDR1 MNHEY, CDR2 SVGEGT. There are 16 residues in the CDR3. J gave up 6 bases and V 6 bases, and 12 bases lay outside the gene matches. DNA for the CDR3: TGTGCCAGCAGCCGTCCCGGGACAGGGTTGAGTCAGCCCCAGCATTTT. It is translated as CASSRPGTGLSQPQHF.

The chain joins TRBV11-2 to TRBJ1-3, with D maybe TRBD1 (6 bases). Per the germline V gene, CDR1 is SGHAT and CDR2 is FQNNGV. The CDR3 runs to 15 residues. V was trimmed by 5 bases and J by 0 bases, leaving 11 bases between them. The CDR3 nucleotides read TGTGCCAGCAGCCCATACAGGGTCTCTGGAAACACCATATATTTT. As protein: CASSPYRVSGNTIYF.

The V call is TRBV6-5, the J call TRBJ2-5; a weak D match, TRBD2 (6 bases). V lost 2 bases to trimming and J lost 5 bases, with 9 bases between them. Germline CDR1 MNHEY, CDR2 SVGAGI. The CDR3 length is 13 residues. This chain's CDR3 is CASSYGTFETQYF. The CDR3 nucleotides read TGTGCCAGCAGTTACGGGACTTTTGAGACCCAGTACTTC.

The CDR3 bases are TGTGCCAGCAGCCTCGTGCGGGGGGGGGCTGAAGCTTTCTTT. Residues: CASSLVRGGAEAFF. The chain employs TRBV7-2 and TRBJ1-1; the D gene is possibly TRBD1 (5 bases). V was pared by 5 bases and J by 6 bases, with 16 bases between. This CDR3 region has 14 residues. The germline V gene encodes CDR1 SGHTA and CDR2 FQGNSA.

The chain has TRBV7-3 and TRBJ2-1, with 11 bases aligning to TRBD2. Germline CDR1 and CDR2: SGHTA and FQGTGA. The trim removed 5 bases at V and 8 bases at J, leaving 8 bases unmatched. The CDR3 runs 15 residues. CDR3 coding DNA: TGTGCCAGCAGCGTGGGACTAGCGGTTAGGGATGAGCAGTTCTTC. Translated, it gives CASSVGLAVRDEQFF.

In its sample, this clone was seen once. The genes are TRBV27 and TRBJ1-6; no clear D. Between the trimmed V and J ends, which lost 5 bases and 6 bases, there was a span of 8 bases. The CDR3 has 13 amino acids. The germline V gene encodes CDR1 MNHEY and CDR2 SMNVEV (reference sequence). This CDR3 reads CASSLNFNSPLHF. DNA of the CDR3: TGTGCCAGCAGTCTAAACTTTAATTCACCCCTCCACTTT.

V gene TRBV7-2 combines with J gene TRBJ1-1, with unresolved D. CDR1 is SGHTA and CDR2 is FQGNSA in the germline V gene. V dropped 3 bases and J dropped 4 bases, with 12 bases sitting between them. CDR3 size: 14 residues. CDR3 sequence reads: CASSLEGSITEAFF. The DNA of the CDR3 is TGTGCCAGCAGCTTGGAGGGAAGCATCACTGAAGCTTTCTTT.

The chain joins TRBV29-1 to TRBJ1-5; D not resolved. Per the germline V gene, CDR1 is SQVTM and CDR2 is ANQGSEA. The V end was cut by 0 bases, the J end by 6 bases, with 6 bases between. This CDR3 region has 12 residues. The CDR3 sequence: CSVEEGGQPQHF. In DNA, the CDR3 is TGCAGCGTTGAAGAGGGAGGTCAGCCCCAGCATTTT.